This record covers a single T cell receptor beta chain. Method: immunoSEQ multiplex PCR; TCRdb's copy keeps in-frame clones and lacks some. Of 640,000 or so clones in the sample, around 87% were seen once. Germline CDR1 is SEHNR and CDR2 is FQNEAQ (reference sequence). The V gene end was trimmed by 0 bases and the J gene end by 0 bases; junction bases not matched to a gene: 5. CDR3 length: 17 amino acids. The data originate from a study of shared T cell receptors in the human thymus. This same sample was also taken into another study, of human thymus T cells. From that paper: The donors were infants in Finland with congenital heart defects, otherwise immunologically healthy. The thymus was resected at corrective cardiac surgery. Related research found strongly overlapping thymic repertoires in unrelated individuals.

This clonotype was obtained from a boy under two years old with a congenital heart defect. Sequencing used thymocytes. The V gene is TRBV7-9, the J gene TRBJ2-1, with 7 bases aligning to TRBD1. Here the CDR3 reads CASSLARQGSSYNEQFF. CDR3 nucleotide sequence: TGTGCCAGCAGCTTAGCGAGACAGGGCAGCTCCTACAATGAGCAGTTCTTC.